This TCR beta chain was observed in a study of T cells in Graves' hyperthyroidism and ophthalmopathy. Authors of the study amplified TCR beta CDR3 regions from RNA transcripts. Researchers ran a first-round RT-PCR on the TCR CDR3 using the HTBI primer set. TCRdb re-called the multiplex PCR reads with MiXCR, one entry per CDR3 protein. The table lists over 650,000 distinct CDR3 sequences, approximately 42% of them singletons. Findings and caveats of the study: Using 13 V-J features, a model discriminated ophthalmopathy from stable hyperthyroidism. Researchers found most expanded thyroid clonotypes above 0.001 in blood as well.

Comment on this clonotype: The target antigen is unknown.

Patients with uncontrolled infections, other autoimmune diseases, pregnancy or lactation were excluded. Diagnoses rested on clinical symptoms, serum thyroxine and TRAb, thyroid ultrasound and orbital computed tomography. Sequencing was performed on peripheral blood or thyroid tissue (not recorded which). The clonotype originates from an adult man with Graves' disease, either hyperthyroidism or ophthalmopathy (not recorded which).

For the CDR3, the DNA is TGTGCCAGCAGCTCCCACACGGGGGACGAGCAGTACTTC. The encoded protein is CASSSHTGDEQYF. The rearrangement uses TRBV7-8 and TRBJ2-7, with a possible D match to TRBD2 (6 bases). Germline lookup yields CDR1 SGHVS and CDR2 FQNEAQ. V was trimmed by 4 bases and J by 5 bases, leaving 12 bases between them. The CDR3 covers 13 residues.